This TCR beta chain was sequenced during a study of T cells in localized non-small cell lung cancer. General study findings and limits: Tumor trailed uninvolved adjacent lung in T cell clonality, which peaked there.

Details on this clone: What it recognizes is unknown.

TCRdb's table, derived via immunoSEQ multiplex PCR, lists solely in-frame clones and lacks some. There are about 2,500 clones in the sample; less than 25% occur only once, and 8.4% lies in the top ten. This TCR came from a male donor aged 60 or over with stage III squamous cell lung carcinoma. Specimen: lung tumor tissue, collected before any cancer treatment.

The CDR3 DNA reads as TGTGCCAGCGGACTAGCGGGGGCCGATACGCAGTATTTT. Translated: CASGLAGADTQYF. V usage is TRBV9 and J usage is TRBJ2-3; TRBD2 matches at 13 bases. There are 13 residues in the CDR3. Germline values: CDR1 SGDLS, CDR2 YYNGEE. V lost 7 bases, J lost 6 bases, and 2 bases stayed unmatched.